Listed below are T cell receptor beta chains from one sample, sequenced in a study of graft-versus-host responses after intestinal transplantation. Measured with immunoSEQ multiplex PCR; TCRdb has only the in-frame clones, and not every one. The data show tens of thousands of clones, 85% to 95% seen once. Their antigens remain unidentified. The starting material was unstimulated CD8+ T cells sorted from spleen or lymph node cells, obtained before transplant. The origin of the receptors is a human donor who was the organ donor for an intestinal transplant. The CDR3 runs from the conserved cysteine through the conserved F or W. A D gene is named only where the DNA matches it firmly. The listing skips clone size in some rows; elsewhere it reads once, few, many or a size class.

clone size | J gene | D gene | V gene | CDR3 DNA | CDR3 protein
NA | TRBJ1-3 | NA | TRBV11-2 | TGTGCCAGCAGCCGGGACTCTGGAAACACCATATATTTT | CASSRDSGNTIYF
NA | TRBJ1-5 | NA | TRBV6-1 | TGTGCCAGCAGAGACAGTTCCTATAGCAATCAGCCCCAGCATTTT | CASRDSSYSNQPQHF
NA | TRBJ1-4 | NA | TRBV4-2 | TGTGCCAGCAGCCAGGGAACTAATGAAAAACTGTTTTTT | CASSQGTNEKLFF
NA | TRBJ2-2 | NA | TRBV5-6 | TGTGCCAGCAGCTGGAGGACTGACACCGGGGAGCTGTTTTTT | CASSWRTDTGELFF
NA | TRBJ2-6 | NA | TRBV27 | TGTGCCAGCAGTTTTTACTCTGGGGCCAACGTCCTGACTTTC | CASSFYSGANVLTF
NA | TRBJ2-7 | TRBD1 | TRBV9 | TGTGCCAGCAGCGATGATCCCGGGACAGGGGCCGTAAGGGAGCAGTACTTC | CASSDDPGTGAVREQYF
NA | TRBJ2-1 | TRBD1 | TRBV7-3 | TGTGCCAGCAGCTTGGACAGGGGGCGAGTCAATGAGCAGTTCTTC | CASSLDRGRVNEQFF
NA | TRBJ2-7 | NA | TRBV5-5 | TGTGCCAGCAGCTTGGAAAACGTACAGAGGGCCAAGCAGTACTTC | CASSLENVQRAKQYF
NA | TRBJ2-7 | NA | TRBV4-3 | TGCGCCAGCAGCCAAGGTCCCGGCTACGAGCAGTACTTC | CASSQGPGYEQYF
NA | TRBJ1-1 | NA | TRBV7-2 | TGTGCCAGCAGCCTAAGCCCCCAAAGGGGGTTGAACACTGAAGCTTTCTTT | CASSLSPQRGLNTEAFF
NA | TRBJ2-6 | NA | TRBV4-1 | TGCGCCAGCAGCCGATCAACGACTAAAGAAAAACGCTCTGGGGCCAACGTCCTGACTTTC | CASSRSTTKEKRSGANVLTF
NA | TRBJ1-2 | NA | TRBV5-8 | TGTGCCAGCACCTTTCTGGGCGCCTATGGCTACACCTTC | CASTFLGAYGYTF
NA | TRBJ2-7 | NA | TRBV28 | TGTGCCAGCAGTTTACGAGGGACCTACGAGCAGTACTTC | CASSLRGTYEQYF
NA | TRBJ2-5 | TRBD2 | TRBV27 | TGTGCCAGCAGTTTATTGAGGGGACTAGCTGAGACCCAGTACTTC | CASSLLRGLAETQYF
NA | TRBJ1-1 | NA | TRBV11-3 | TGTGCCAGCAGCCCCAGGGTAACAATGAACACTGAAGCTTTCTTT | CASSPRVTMNTEAFF
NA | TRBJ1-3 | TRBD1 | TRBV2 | TGTGCCAGCAGGGCCGACAGGGGGCCAGGAAACACCATATATTTT | CASRADRGPGNTIYF
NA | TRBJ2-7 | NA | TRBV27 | TGTGCCAGCAGTCCCCGTAGCTCCTACGAGCAGTACTTC | CASSPRSSYEQYF
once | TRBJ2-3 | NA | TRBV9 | TGTGCCAGCAGCGTAGCCCAGGGAAGACCAGATACGCAGTATTTT | CASSVAQGRPDTQYF
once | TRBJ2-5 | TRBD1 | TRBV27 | TGTGCCAGCACCGCGTGGGGGACAGCTATTCAAGAGACCCAGTACTTC | CASTAWGTAIQETQYF
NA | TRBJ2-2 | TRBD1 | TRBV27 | TGTGCCACGGCACAGGGGTTCGGTTCCGGGGAGCTGTTTTTT | CATAQGFGSGELFF
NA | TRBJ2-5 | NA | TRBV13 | TGTGCCAGCAGCTTATGGAGGGGGGACGAAGAGACCCAGTACTTC | CASSLWRGDEETQYF
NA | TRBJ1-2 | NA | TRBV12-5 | TGTGCTAGCACGAGTTCGGGCTATGGCTACACCTTC | CASTSSGYGYTF
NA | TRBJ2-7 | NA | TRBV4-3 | TGCGCCAGCAGCCAAGATTCAGGCTTAGGATCCTACGAGCAGTACTTC | CASSQDSGLGSYEQYF
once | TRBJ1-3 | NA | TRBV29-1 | TGCAGCGTTGAGGGGATCCGGGACAAAACTGGAAACACCATATATTTT | CSVEGIRDKTGNTIYF
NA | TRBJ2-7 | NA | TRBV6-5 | TGTGCCAGCAGTTCAGGCCGATGGTTATATAGCGAGCAGTACTTC | CASSSGRWLYSEQYF
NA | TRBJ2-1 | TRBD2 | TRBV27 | TGTGCCAGCAGTAGCGGGGGACCCTACAATGAGCAGTTCTTC | CASSSGGPYNEQFF
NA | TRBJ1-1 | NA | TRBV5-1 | TGCGCCAGCAGCTTGTACGGTTCTGCTGAAGCTTTCTTT | CASSLYGSAEAFF
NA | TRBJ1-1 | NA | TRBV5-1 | TGCGCCAGCAGCCCGAGACAGACAATGAACACTGAAGCTTTCTTT | CASSPRQTMNTEAFF
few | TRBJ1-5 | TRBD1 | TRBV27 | TGTGCCAGCAGACTACAGGGGGCGCGGGATCAGCCCCAGCATTTT | CASRLQGARDQPQHF
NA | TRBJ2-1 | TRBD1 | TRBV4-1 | TGCGCCAGCAGCCAAGGACAGGGCAATGAGCAGTTCTTC | CASSQGQGNEQFF
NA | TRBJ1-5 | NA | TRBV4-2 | TGTGCCAGCAGCCAAGATATAGTATCGCAGCCCCAGCATTTT | CASSQDIVSQPQHF
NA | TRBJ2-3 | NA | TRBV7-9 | TGTGCCAGCAGCTTGGGACCGTATACCACAGATACGCAGTATTTT | CASSLGPYTTDTQYF
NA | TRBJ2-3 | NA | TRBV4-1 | TGCGCCAGCAGCCAAGATCTTACCTATACTAGCACAGATACGCAGTATTTT | CASSQDLTYTSTDTQYF
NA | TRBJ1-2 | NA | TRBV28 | TGTGCCAGCAGTACCCAAACACCTCCAGGCTATCACCCCAACTATGGCTACACCTTC | CASSTQTPPGYHPNYGYTF
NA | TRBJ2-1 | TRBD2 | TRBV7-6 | TGTGCCAGCAGCTTAGTAATCCTAGCGGGGGTCTACAATGAGCAGTTCTTC | CASSLVILAGVYNEQFF
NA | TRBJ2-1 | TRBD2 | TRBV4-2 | TGTGCCAGCAGCCAAGATCAACTAGCGGGGGGGAATGAGCAGTTCTTC | CASSQDQLAGGNEQFF
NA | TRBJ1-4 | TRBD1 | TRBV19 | TGTGCCAGTAGCTCCGGGACAGGGGACGAAAAACTGTTTTTT | CASSSGTGDEKLFF
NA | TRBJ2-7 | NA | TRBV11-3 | TGTGCCAGCAGCTTAAACAGCGCCTACGAGCAGTACTTC | CASSLNSAYEQYF
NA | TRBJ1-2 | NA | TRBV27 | TGTGCCAGCAGTTTATATCGGGGTTTCAATGGCTACACCTTC | CASSLYRGFNGYTF
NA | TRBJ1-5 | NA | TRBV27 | TGTGCCAGCAGTTCCGGATTTCGGGGTTGGGAGCAGCCCCAGCATTTT | CASSSGFRGWEQPQHF
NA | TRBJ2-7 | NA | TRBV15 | TGTGCCACCAGCAGAGACGATGAGGAATCCTACGAGCAGTACTTC | CATSRDDEESYEQYF
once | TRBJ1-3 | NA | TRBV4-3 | TGCGCCAGCAGCCAAGATCGGGGGGCTGGAAACACCATATATTTT | CASSQDRGAGNTIYF
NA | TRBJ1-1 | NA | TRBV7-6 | TGTGCCAGCAGCTCCCCCGGGGACTTTCTCGAAGCTTTCTTT | CASSSPGDFLEAFF
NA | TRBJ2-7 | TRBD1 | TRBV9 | TGTGCCAGCAGCCCCGAGACAGGGACCTACGAGCAGTACTTC | CASSPETGTYEQYF
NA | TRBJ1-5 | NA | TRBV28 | TGTGCCAGCAGTTCGACAGGTATCATTCAGCCCCAGCATTTT | CASSSTGIIQPQHF